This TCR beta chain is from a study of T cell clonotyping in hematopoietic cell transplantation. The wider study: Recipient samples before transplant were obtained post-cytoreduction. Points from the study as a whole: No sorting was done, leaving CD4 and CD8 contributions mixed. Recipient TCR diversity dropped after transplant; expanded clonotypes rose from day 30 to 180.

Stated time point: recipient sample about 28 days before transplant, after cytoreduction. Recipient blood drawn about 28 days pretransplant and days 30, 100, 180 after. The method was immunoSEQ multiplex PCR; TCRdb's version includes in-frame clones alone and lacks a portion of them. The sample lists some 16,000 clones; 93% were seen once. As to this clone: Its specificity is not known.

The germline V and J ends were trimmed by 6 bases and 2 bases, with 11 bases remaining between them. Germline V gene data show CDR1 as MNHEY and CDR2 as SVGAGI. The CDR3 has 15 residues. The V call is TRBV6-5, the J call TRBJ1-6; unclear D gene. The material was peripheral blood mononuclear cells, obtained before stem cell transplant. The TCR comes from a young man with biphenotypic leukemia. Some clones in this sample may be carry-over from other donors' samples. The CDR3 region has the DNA TGTGCCAGCAGACCAGACGTAGCCTATAATTCACCCCTCCACTTT. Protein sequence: CASRPDVAYNSPLHF.